The sample holds many counts of the clone carrying this TCR beta chain. Its antigen is not identified. These data come from a study of T cells in Graves' hyperthyroidism and ophthalmopathy. At the level of the study: The initial diagnosis was the point when peripheral blood was collected, ahead of any treatment. Study results and caveats: Blood also showed most of the thyroid clonotypes that were expanded above 0.001.

Amplification of TCR beta CDR3 regions was performed using RNA transcripts as template. First-round RT-PCR targeting the TCR CDR3 was performed with the HTBI primer set. TCRdb reprocessed the multiplex PCR reads via MiXCR and lists one record per CDR3 protein. In the table there are 500,000 to 550,000 distinct CDR3 sequences, around 20% of which are singletons. The sequence came from a man younger than 35 with Graves' hyperthyroidism. The sample was blood.

The CDR3 is CASSTGTGDYGYTF. The CDR3 coding sequence is TGTGCCAGCAGCACCGGGACAGGGGACTATGGCTACACCTTC. V gene TRBV12-3 or TRBV12-4 combines with J gene TRBJ1-2, with 10 bases identical to TRBD1. The J segment lost 3 bases and the V segment lost 6 bases, leaving 4 bases of the junction unmatched. This CDR3 contains 14 residues.